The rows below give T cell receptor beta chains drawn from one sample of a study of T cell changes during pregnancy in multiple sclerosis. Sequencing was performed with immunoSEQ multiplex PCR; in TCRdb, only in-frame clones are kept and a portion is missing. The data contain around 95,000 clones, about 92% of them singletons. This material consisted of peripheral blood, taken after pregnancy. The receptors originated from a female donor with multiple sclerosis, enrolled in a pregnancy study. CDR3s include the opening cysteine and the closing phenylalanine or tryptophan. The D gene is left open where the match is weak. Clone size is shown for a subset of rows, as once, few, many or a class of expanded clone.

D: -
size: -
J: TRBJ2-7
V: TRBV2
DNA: TGTGCCAGCGTTCGATCGGGGAACACCTACGAGCAGTACTTC
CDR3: CASVRSGNTYEQYF

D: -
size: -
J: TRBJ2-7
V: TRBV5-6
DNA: TGTGCCACCGCAAAACAGGGTTACGAGCAGTACTTC
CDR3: CATAKQGYEQYF

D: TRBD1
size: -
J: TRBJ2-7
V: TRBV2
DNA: TGTGCCAGCAGTGGGACAGGGGTTTCCTACGAGCAGTACTTC
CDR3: CASSGTGVSYEQYF

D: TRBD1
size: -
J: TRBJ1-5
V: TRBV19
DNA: TGTGCCAGTAGGGACAGGGGGATTTATAGCAATCAGCCCCAGCATTTT
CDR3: CASRDRGIYSNQPQHF

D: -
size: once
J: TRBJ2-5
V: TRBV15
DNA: TGTGCCACCAAGCAAGCGGCGTGGGAGAAGGAGACCCAGTACTTC
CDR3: CATKQAAWEKETQYF

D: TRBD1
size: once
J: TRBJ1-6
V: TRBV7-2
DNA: TGTGCCAGCTCCGAAGGTCAGGGGGTCACCCTCCACTTT
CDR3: CASSEGQGVTLHF

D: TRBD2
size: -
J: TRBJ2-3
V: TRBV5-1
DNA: TGCGCCAGCAGCTCCGGGACTAGTGGCGATACGCAGTATTTT
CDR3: CASSSGTSGDTQYF

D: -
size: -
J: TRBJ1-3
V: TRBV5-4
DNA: TGTGCCAGCAGCTTGATGGGAGACTCTGGAAACACCATATATTTT
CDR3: CASSLMGDSGNTIYF

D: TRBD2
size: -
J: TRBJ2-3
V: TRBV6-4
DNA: TGTGCCAGCAGTGACTCCAGCGGGGGACTAGATACGCAGTATTTT
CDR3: CASSDSSGGLDTQYF

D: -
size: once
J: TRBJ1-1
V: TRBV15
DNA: TGTGCCACCAGCAGACCATCGGGGGTGAACACTGAAGCTTTCTTT
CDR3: CATSRPSGVNTEAFF

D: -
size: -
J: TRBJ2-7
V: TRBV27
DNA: TGTGCCAGCAGTTTAAAAGCGGGCACCTACGAGCAGTACTTC
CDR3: CASSLKAGTYEQYF

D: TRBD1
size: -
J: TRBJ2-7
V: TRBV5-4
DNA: TGTGCCAGCAGCTTGGGCGGGACAGGCGGGTCCAAGCAGTACTTC
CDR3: CASSLGGTGGSKQYF

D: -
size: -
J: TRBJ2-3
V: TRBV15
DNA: TGTGCCACCAGCAGAGATCAGGGCAGCACAGATACGCAGTATTTT
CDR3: CATSRDQGSTDTQYF

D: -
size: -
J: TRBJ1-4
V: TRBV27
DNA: TGTGCCAGCAGTTTATTGGCCGGGATGGAAAAACTGTTTTTT
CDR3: CASSLLAGMEKLFF

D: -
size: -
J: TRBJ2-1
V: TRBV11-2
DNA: TGTGCCAGCAGCCTCGAGGGCTTCCGCTCCTACAATGAGCAGTTCTTC
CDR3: CASSLEGFRSYNEQFF

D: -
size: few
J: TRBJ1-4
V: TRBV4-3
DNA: TGCGCCAGCAGCCAAGACCTAAATGAAAAACTGTTTTTT
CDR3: CASSQDLNEKLFF

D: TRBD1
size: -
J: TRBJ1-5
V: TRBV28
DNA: TGTGCCAGCAGTTTACAGGGACAGGGGTTTGTGCAGCCCCAGCATTTT
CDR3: CASSLQGQGFVQPQHF

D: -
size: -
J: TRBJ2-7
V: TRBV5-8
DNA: TGTGCCAGCACAACGCGGACTACAGGAAACTTC
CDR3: CASTTRTTGNF

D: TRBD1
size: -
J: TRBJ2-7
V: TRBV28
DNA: TGTGCCAGCAGTAGCGGGACAGGGCGGTACGAGCAGTACTTC
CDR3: CASSSGTGRYEQYF